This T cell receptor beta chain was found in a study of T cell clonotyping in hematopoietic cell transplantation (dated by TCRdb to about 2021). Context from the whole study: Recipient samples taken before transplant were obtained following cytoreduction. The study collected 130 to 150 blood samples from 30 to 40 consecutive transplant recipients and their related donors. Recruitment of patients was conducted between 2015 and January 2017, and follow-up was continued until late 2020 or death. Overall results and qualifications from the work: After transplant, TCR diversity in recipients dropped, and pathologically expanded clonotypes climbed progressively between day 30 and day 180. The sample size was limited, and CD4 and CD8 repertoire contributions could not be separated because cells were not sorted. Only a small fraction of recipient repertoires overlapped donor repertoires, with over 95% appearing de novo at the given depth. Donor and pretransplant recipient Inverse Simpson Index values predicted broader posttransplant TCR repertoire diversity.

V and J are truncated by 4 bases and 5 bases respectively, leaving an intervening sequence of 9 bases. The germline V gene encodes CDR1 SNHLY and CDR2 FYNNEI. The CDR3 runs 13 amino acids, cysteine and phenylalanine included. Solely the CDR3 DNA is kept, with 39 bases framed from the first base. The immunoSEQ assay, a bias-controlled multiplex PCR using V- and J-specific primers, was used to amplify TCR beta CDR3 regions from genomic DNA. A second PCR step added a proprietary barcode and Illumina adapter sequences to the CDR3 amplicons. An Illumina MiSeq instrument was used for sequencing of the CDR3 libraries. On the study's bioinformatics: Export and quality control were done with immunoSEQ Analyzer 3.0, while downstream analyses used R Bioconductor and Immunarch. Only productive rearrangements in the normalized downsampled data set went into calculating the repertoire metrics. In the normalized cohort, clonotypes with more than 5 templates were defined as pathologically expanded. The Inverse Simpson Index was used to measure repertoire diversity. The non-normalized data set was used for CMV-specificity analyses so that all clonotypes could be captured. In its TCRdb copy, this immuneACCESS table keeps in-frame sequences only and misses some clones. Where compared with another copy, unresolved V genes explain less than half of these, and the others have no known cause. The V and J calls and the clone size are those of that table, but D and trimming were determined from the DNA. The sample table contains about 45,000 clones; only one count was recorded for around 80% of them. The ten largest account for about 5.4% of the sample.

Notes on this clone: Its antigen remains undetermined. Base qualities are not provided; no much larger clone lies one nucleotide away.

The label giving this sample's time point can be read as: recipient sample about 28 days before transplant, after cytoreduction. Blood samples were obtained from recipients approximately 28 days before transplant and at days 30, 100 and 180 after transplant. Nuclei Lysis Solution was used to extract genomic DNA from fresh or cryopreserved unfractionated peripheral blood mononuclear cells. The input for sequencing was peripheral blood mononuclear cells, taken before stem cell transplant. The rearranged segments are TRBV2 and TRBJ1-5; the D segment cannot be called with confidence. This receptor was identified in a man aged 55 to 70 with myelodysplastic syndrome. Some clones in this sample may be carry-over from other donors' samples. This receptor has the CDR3 CASSVRADQPQHF. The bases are TGTGCCAGCAGTGTCCGGGCCGATCAGCCCCAGCATTTT.